This TCR beta chain was recovered during a study of EBV T-cell therapy then PD-1 blockade in nasopharyngeal carcinoma. Treatment defined: AdE1-LMPpoly-expanded autologous EBV-specific T-cell therapy followed by anti-PD-1 nivolumab. This clone was observed a few times. Its antigen is not identified. Different DNA sequences within this sample yield the same CDR3. Profiling relied on immunoSEQ multiplex PCR, and the TCRdb table lists in-frame clones only, not all of them. This table holds 14,000 or so clones, around four fifths found once. Germline CDR1 and CDR2: MNHEY and SMNVEV (reference sequence). CDR3 length equals 14 residues. V dropped 7 bases and J dropped 0 bases, with 7 bases sitting between them.

The TCR sequence derives from a man in his forties with nasopharyngeal carcinoma. Sequences were derived from CD8+ T cells from blood, sampled around day 100 from a patient whose treatment included autologous EBV-specific T cells and nivolumab. V gene TRBV27 combines with J gene TRBJ1-6; D not resolved. The CDR3 region is CASKWSSYNSPLHF. In nucleotides, the CDR3 is TGTGCCAGCAAATGGAGCTCCTATAATTCACCCCTCCACTTT.